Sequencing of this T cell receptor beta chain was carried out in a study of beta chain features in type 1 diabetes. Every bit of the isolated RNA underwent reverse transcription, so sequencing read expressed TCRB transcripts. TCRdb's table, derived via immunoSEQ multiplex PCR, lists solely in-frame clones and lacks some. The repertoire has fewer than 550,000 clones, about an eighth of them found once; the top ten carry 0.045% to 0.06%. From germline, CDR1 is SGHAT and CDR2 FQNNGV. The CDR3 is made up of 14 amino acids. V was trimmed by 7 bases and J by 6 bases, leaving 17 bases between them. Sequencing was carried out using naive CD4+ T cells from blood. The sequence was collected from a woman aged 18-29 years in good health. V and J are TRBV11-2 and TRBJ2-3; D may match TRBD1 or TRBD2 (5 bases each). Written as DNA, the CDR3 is TGTGCCAGCATCTGGGGACCGATCGGGGATACGCAGTATTTT. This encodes CASIWGPIGDTQYF.